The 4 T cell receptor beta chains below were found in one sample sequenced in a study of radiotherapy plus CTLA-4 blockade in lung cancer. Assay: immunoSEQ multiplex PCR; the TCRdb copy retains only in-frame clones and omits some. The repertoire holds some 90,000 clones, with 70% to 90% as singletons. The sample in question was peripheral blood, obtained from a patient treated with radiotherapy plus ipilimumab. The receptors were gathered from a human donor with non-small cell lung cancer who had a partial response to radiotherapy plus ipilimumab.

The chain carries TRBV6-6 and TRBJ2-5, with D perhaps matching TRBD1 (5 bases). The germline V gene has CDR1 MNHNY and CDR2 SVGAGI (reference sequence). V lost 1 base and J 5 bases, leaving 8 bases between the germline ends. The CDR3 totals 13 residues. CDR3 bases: TGTGCCAGCAGTTACTTAGGGGTGGAGACCCAGTACTTC. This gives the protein CASSYLGVETQYF.

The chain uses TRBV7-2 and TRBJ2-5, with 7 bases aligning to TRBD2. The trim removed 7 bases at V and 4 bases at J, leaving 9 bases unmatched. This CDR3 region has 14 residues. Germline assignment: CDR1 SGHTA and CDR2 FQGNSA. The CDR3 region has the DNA TGTGCCAGCACACTGGCGGGAGTAGGAGAGACCCAGTACTTC. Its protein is CASTLAGVGETQYF.

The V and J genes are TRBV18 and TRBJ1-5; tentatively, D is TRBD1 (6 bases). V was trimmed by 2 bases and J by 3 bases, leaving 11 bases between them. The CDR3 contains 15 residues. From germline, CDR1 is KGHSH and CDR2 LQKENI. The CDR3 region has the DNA TGTGCCAGCTCACCATCCCAGGGGAACAATCAGCCCCAGCATTTT. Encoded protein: CASSPSQGNNQPQHF.

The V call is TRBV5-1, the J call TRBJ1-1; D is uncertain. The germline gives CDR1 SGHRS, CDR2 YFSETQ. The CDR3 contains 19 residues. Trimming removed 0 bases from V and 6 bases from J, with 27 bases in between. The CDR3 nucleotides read TGCGCCAGCAGCTTGGCCGTTTCGGTTGGCACTAAGTTGCGCGCTGAAGCTTTCTTT. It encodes CASSLAVSVGTKLRAEAFF.